This T cell receptor (beta chain) was recovered during a study of regulatory T cells in long-lasting Graves disease. Time point indicated: newly diagnosed GD, antithyroid drugs for less than 3 months. The TCR library was prepared using RNA isolated from PBMCs. Arm-PCR of CDR3 regions and iRepertoire HTBI primers were used to build TCR beta libraries. TCRdb used MiXCR to reprocess the multiplex PCR reads, holding one entry per CDR3 protein. This table holds roughly 320,000 distinct CDR3 sequences, 16% found once. This clonotype appeared many times. This same sample was also part of a study on T cells in Graves' hyperthyroidism and ophthalmopathy. That study adds: Ophthalmopathy stood apart from stable hyperthyroidism in a 13 V-J model.

The starting material was peripheral blood mononuclear cells (PBMCs), obtained at new diagnosis, from a patient treated with antithyroid drugs. The sequence derives from a man aged 35 to 55 with Graves disease.

The CDR3 DNA follows: TGTGCCAGCAGCTTGGGACCCGGGACAGGGAATGAAAAACTGTTTTTT. Translation gives CASSLGPGTGNEKLFF. This chain uses TRBV5-6 with TRBJ1-4, with 9 nucleotides matching TRBD1. Germline assignment: CDR1 SGHDT and CDR2 YYEEEE. Unmatched junction bases numbered 5, after V lost 0 bases and J lost 5 bases. This CDR3 has 16 amino acids.